This T cell receptor beta chain was retrieved from a study of blood T cell repertoires in COVID-19. The method was immunoSEQ multiplex PCR; TCRdb's version includes in-frame clones alone and lacks a portion of them. This table has hundreds of thousands of clones, about nine tenths appearing once. V shed 6 bases and J shed 1 base, with 9 bases lying between them. The CDR3 loop spans 14 amino acids. Per the germline V gene, CDR1 is MNHEY and CDR2 is SVGAGI. The TCR comes from a woman in her twenties or thirties with active or convalescent COVID-19. The chain uses TRBV6-5 and TRBJ1-4, with a tentative D call TRBD1 (6 bases). The material sequenced was peripheral blood. DNA of the CDR3: TGTGCCAGCAGACAACAGGGAACTAATGAAAAACTGTTTTTT. Translated: CASRQQGTNEKLFF.